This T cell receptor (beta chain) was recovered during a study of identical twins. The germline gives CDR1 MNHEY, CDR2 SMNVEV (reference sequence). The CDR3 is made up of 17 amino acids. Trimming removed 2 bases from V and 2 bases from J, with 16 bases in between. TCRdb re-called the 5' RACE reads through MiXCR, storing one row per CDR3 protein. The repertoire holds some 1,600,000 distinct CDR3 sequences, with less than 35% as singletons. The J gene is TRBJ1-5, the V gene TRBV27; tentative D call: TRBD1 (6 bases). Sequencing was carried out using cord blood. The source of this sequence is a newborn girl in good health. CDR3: CASSLKRGRYGNQPQHF. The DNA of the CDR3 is TGTGCCAGCAGTTTAAAGAGGGGGAGGTATGGCAATCAGCCCCAGCATTTT.